This passage covers 21 T cell receptor beta chains from one sample sequenced in a study of CD4+ T cells in melanoma (dated by TCRdb to between 2021 and 2024). Receptors were amplified or captured by the immunoSEQ multiplex PCR assay. This is the immuneACCESS table as TCRdb keeps it, with only in-frame sequences that have V and J called. A part of the clones is gone; compared with another copy, unresolved V genes explain less than half, and the rest is unexplained. The sample records over 100,000 clones, around 92% of which are singletons. The ten largest account for around 3% of the sample. The source material was peripheral blood. Receptors originate from a human donor with melanoma.

The V and J genes are TRBV7-2 and TRBJ1-2, with 9 bases identical to TRBD1. The germline V gene has CDR1 SGHTA and CDR2 FQGNSA. With 5 bases clipped from V and 3 bases from J, the junction kept 16 bases outside the gene matches. This CDR3 comprises 18 residues. CDR3 DNA: TGTGCCAGCAGCCCATCGTTTTGGGACAGGGAGTCCGACTATGGCTACACCTTC. Amino acids: CASSPSFWDRESDYGYTF.

The CDR3 sequence is CASSFGGEDTIYF. Here the CDR3 DNA reads TGCGCCAGCAGCTTTGGAGGGGAGGACACCATATATTTT. This sequence joins TRBV5-1 and TRBJ1-3; a weak D match, TRBD1 (5 bases). CDR1 is SGHRS, CDR2 YFSETQ, per germline. This CDR3 is built from 13 residues. V was cut by 2 bases and J by 8 bases, with 11 bases left in between.

DNA of the CDR3: TGTGCCAGCAGCAGGGGGCGCGGGGAAAAACTGTTTTTT. It translates to CASSRGRGEKLFF. V is TRBV7-9 and J is TRBJ1-4; 7 nucleotides agree with TRBD1. V dropped 5 bases and J dropped 8; count of bases not matched to a gene: 5. CDR3 size: 13 residues. Germline-derived CDR1 and CDR2 are SEHNR and FQNEAQ (reference sequence). The complete variable domain, with remaining parts taken from reference TRBV7-9 and TRBJ1-4, reads DTGVSQNPRHKITKRGQNVTFRCDPISEHNRLYWYRQTLGQGPEFLTYFQNEAQLEKSRLLSDRFSAERPKGSFSTLEIQRTEQGDSAMYLCASSRGRGEKLFFGSGTQLSVL.

The genes are TRBV7-2 and TRBJ2-3; TRBD2 matches 15 bases. The CDR3 is 19 residues long. V trimming: 7 bases; J trimming: 3 bases; junction bases outside the gene matches: 14. Looked up from germline, CDR1 is SGHTA and CDR2 is FQGNSA. For the CDR3, the DNA is TGTGCCAGCACCCTAGGGGGACTAGCGGGGGGTGAGCGAACAGATACGCAGTATTTT. Its protein is CASTLGGLAGGERTDTQYF.

The V gene is TRBV5-1, the J gene TRBJ2-5, with 7 bases aligning to TRBD2. Judging by the DNA end, TRBJ2-7 fits better; the J call may be wrong. CDR3 size: 16 residues. CDR1 and CDR2 (germline): SGHRS, YFSETQ. The CDR3, as DNA: TGCGCCAGCAGCTTGGGGACTAGAAGTGACGCCTACGAGCAGTACTTC. This translates into CASSLGTRSDAYEQYF.

The rearrangement links TRBV7-2 to TRBJ2-3, with 11 bases identical to TRBD2. The germline CDR1 and CDR2 sequences are SGHTA and FQGNSA. The J segment lost 1 base and the V segment lost 5 bases, leaving 8 bases of the junction unmatched. The CDR3 covers 17 residues. DNA of the CDR3: TGTGCCAGCAGCCCTTTGGGACTAGCGGACCGCACAGATACGCAGTATTTT. Amino acid sequence: CASSPLGLADRTDTQYF.

The chain joins TRBV19 to TRBJ1-4; D unclear. The CDR3 extends over 16 amino acids. Trimming stripped 6 bases from V and 5 bases from J, with 19 bases between. CDR1 and CDR2 (germline): LNHDA, SQIVND (reference sequence). The CDR3 spells CASSTEFGRKNEKLFF. The CDR3 coding sequence is TGTGCCAGTAGCACTGAATTTGGACGGAAAAATGAAAAACTGTTTTTT.

The chain recombines TRBV19 with TRBJ1-1, with a weak D call TRBD1 (6 bases). CDR3 size: 15 residues. Germline CDR1 reads LNHDA; CDR2 reads SQIVND (reference sequence). The germline V and J ends were trimmed by 4 bases and 3 bases, with 15 bases remaining between them. The CDR3 loop is CASSNPRDTDTEAFF. The CDR3 nucleotides are TGTGCCAGTAGTAATCCACGGGACACAGACACTGAAGCTTTCTTT.

The J gene is TRBJ2-5, the V gene TRBV5-1; TRBD2 matches 10 bases. The length of the CDR3 is 17 residues. Germline V gene data show CDR1 as SGHRS and CDR2 as YFSETQ. The ends lost 0 bases at V and 5 bases at J; junction bases unmatched: 10. CDR3 DNA: TGCGCCAGCAGCTTGGTTAGCGGGGGGACCGGGGAGGAGACCCAGTACTTC. As protein: CASSLVSGGTGEETQYF.

This chain uses TRBV19 with TRBJ2-7, with TRBD2 identical over 7 bases. V gave up 5 bases and J gave up 0 bases; unmatched junction bases: 7. This CDR3 spans 15 amino acids. Germline lookup yields CDR1 LNHDA and CDR2 SQIVND (reference sequence). The CDR3 reads CASSVSAGFSYEQYF. Written as DNA, the CDR3 is TGTGCCAGTAGTGTCTCAGCGGGATTCTCCTACGAGCAGTACTTC. Combining the CDR3 with reference TRBV19 and TRBJ2-7 gives the whole variable domain DGGITQSPKYLFRKEGQNVTLSCEQNLNHDAMYWYRQDPGQGLRLIYYSQIVNDFQKGDIAEGYSVSREKKESFPLTVTSAQKNPTAFYLCASSVSAGFSYEQYFGPGTRLTVT.

The chain recombines TRBV29-1 with TRBJ2-5; the D is unclear. This CDR3 has 11 amino acids. In germline, CDR1 is SQVTM, CDR2 ANQGSEA. Deletions cut 4 bases from V and 3 bases from J, with 6 bases between. CDR3 DNA: TGCAGCGTTGGCGCGGAAGAGACCCAGTACTTC. Its translation: CSVGAEETQYF.

The rearrangement links TRBV28 to TRBJ2-3; no reliable D call. The CDR3 contains 13 residues. The ends were cut back, 5 bases at V and 6 bases at J, with 12 bases in the middle. Germline V CDR1 and CDR2: MDHEN, SYDVKM. The CDR3 sequence is CASSLDRGDTQYF. CDR3 nucleotide sequence: TGTGCCAGCAGTCTGGACCGCGGCGATACGCAGTATTTT.

The count of this clone is one. V usage is TRBV28 and J usage is TRBJ2-5, with D possibly matching TRBD2 (6 bases). CDR3 size: 15 residues. V shed 7 bases and J shed 3 bases, with 18 bases lying between them. CDR1 is MDHEN and CDR2 is SYDVKM in the germline V gene. CDR3 nucleotides: TGTGCCAGCACCGAATCTGGGGGGAAAGAAGAGACCCAGTACTTC. It is translated as CASTESGGKEETQYF. Looking up the rest from reference TRBV28 and TRBJ2-5 gives the full variable domain: DVKVTQSSRYLVKRTGEKVFLECVQDMDHENMFWYRQDPGLGLRLIYFSYDVKMKEKGDIPEGYSVSREKKERFSLILESASTNQTSMYLCASTESGGKEETQYFGPGTRLLVL.

This chain uses TRBV2 with TRBJ2-1; TRBD2 is a possible D gene (5 bases). This CDR3 spans 15 amino acids. Deletions cut 5 bases from V and 6 bases from J, with 17 bases between. Germline V gene sequence: CDR1 SNHLY, CDR2 FYNNEI. CDR3 residues: CASSTRTVRANEQFF. CDR3 coding DNA: TGTGCCAGCAGTACTCGGACTGTGCGGGCCAATGAGCAGTTCTTC. The variable domain in full, completed from reference TRBV2 and TRBJ2-1, reads EPEVTQTPSHQVTQMGQEVILRCVPISNHLYFYWYRQILGQKVEFLVSFYNNEISEKSEIFDDQFSVERPDGSNFTLKIRSTKLEDSAMYFCASSTRTVRANEQFFGPGTRLTVL.

The rearrangement uses TRBV7-2 and TRBJ2-3; D gene uncertain. The germline CDR1 and CDR2 sequences are SGHTA and FQGNSA. CDR3 length: 12 residues. The ends were cut back, 1 base at V and 4 bases at J, with 3 bases in the middle. The CDR3 sequence: CASSLVPDTQYF. The CDR3 nucleotides are TGTGCCAGCAGCTTAGTCCCAGATACGCAGTATTTT.

The rearrangement uses TRBV7-2 and TRBJ2-5, with D uncertain. The CDR3 runs to 13 residues. Trimming took 3 bases from V and 2 from J, leaving 7 bases between them. Germline-derived CDR1 and CDR2 are SGHTA and FQGNSA. The CDR3 sequence is CASSLLAQETQYF. CDR3 nucleotide sequence: TGTGCCAGCAGCTTGTTGGCACAAGAGACCCAGTACTTC.

The chain links TRBV5-7 to TRBJ1-5, with a tentative D call TRBD1 (6 bases). TRBV5-7 is an ORF; its function is uncertain. V was trimmed by 2 bases and J by 6 bases, leaving 15 bases between them. The CDR3 totals 15 residues. The DNA of the CDR3 is TGTGCCAGCAGCTTTGGGACATTAAGGTCTCAGCCCCAGCATTTT. Protein sequence: CASSFGTLRSQPQHF.

The V and J genes are TRBV19 and TRBJ2-7; 13 nucleotides line up with TRBD2. CDR3 length equals 16 residues. J gave up 4 bases and V 5 bases, and 8 bases lay outside the gene matches. Looked up from germline, CDR1 is LNHDA and CDR2 is SQIVND (reference sequence). The CDR3 is CASSRPRLAGGYEQYF. DNA for the CDR3: TGTGCCAGTAGTCGACCGAGACTAGCGGGAGGATACGAGCAGTACTTC. Full variable domain (rest looked up from reference TRBV19 and TRBJ2-7): DGGITQSPKYLFRKEGQNVTLSCEQNLNHDAMYWYRQDPGQGLRLIYYSQIVNDFQKGDIAEGYSVSREKKESFPLTVTSAQKNPTAFYLCASSRPRLAGGYEQYFGPGTRLTVT.

The V and J genes are TRBV9 and TRBJ2-1, with no clear D. Germline V gives CDR1 SGDLS, CDR2 YYNGEE. This CDR3 is 15 amino acids long. Trimming shortened V by 1 base and J by 0 bases, and 8 bases separated the two germline ends. In nucleotides, the CDR3 is TGTGCCAGCAGCGTATCTCTTAGCTCCTACAATGAGCAGTTCTTC. This translates into CASSVSLSSYNEQFF.

This clone was counted a single time. The chain has TRBV4-3 and TRBJ2-3; 9 nucleotides align to TRBD2. J lost 4 bases, V lost 3 bases, and 5 bases had no gene match. Germline V gene data show CDR1 as LGHNA and CDR2 as YSLEER. The CDR3 is made up of 15 amino acids. The CDR3 loop reads CASSQWGLAADTQYF. DNA of the CDR3: TGCGCCAGCAGCCAGTGGGGACTAGCAGCAGATACGCAGTATTTT.

This clone was counted between two and nine times. The V call is TRBV6-5, the J call TRBJ2-7, with D perhaps given as TRBD1 or TRBD2 (5 bases each). Trimming cost V 10 bases and J 0 bases, with 10 bases left between them. There are 12 residues in the CDR3. The germline V gene has CDR1 MNHEY and CDR2 SVGAGI. The CDR3 region has the DNA TGTGCCACCGGGACGGACTCCTACGAGCAGTACTTC. It is translated as CATGTDSYEQYF.